This T cell receptor beta chain was identified in a study of blood T cells in healthy people across ages. Notes on the study in general: Possibly, changes in expanded clonotypes were confounded because donor CMV status was unknown.

V lost 4 bases to trimming and J lost 5 bases; unmatched junction nucleotides: 2. This CDR3 spans 12 amino acids. Germline V gives CDR1 SQVTM, CDR2 ANQGSEA. A second PCR of about 7 to 12 cycles used a sample-barcoded 5' primer and a J-beta primer mix. MiXCR, applied by TCRdb to the 5' RACE reads, yields one record per CDR3 protein. The repertoire holds just over 800,000 distinct CDR3 sequences, with 60% to 80% as singletons. About this clonotype itself: The antigen is unknown.

The clonotype comes from a man aged 25-45 years in good health. The sequenced material came from blood. The genes are TRBV29-1 and TRBJ1-1, with 9 bases identical to TRBD1. The CDR3 region has the DNA TGCAGCGTTGCCGGGACAGGGACTGAAGCTTTCTTT. It is translated as CSVAGTGTEAFF.